The TCR beta chain under discussion was sequenced for a study of OX40 agonist ivuxolimab in advanced cancers. Exclusion applied to patients with autoimmune disease history or systemic immunosuppression. Germline V CDR1 and CDR2: LGHNA, YSLEER. This CDR3 has 18 residues. V was clipped by 4 bases and J by 5 bases; unmatched bases: 12. Profiling relied on immunoSEQ multiplex PCR, and the TCRdb table lists in-frame clones only, not all of them. Among about 78,000 clones listed, around 86% were seen once. This sequence originates from an adult with an advanced solid tumor such as melanoma, head and neck, liver or kidney cancer. Sequences were derived from CD4+ or CD8+ T cells sorted from blood, sampled in a trial of the OX40 agonist ivuxolimab. The genes are TRBV4-3 and TRBJ2-2, with TRBD2 matching 11 bases. CDR3 nucleotides: TGCGCCAGCAGCCTACCCCGGACTAGCGGGCTGGGGACCGGGGAGCTGTTTTTT. Residues: CASSLPRTSGLGTGELFF.